These 24 T cell receptor beta chains were all obtained from the same sample, sequenced in a study of T cell changes during pregnancy in multiple sclerosis. Sequencing used immunoSEQ multiplex PCR; TCRdb keeps in-frame clones, though not all of them. The data hold around 65,000 clones, with roughly 86% observed a single time. The specimen was peripheral blood, collected in the first trimester of pregnancy. The receptors here all came from a female donor with multiple sclerosis, enrolled in a pregnancy study.

This chain uses TRBV18 with TRBJ2-1; D not certain. The V end was cut by 0 bases, the J end by 4 bases, with 13 bases between. CDR1 is KGHSH, CDR2 LQKENI, per germline. This CDR3 comprises 16 residues. For the CDR3, the DNA is TGTGCCAGCTCACCACCGATGAGGCGGATTTACAATGAGCAGTTCTTC. This encodes CASSPPMRRIYNEQFF.

The CDR3 bases are TGTGCCAGCAGCTTAGCACTAGCGGGAGTCCACGAGCAGTACTTC. Its translation: CASSLALAGVHEQYF. The chain links TRBV7-9 to TRBJ2-7; 11 nucleotides match TRBD2. J gave up 5 bases and V 0 bases, and 3 bases lay outside the gene matches. The germline V gene encodes CDR1 SEHNR and CDR2 FQNEAQ (reference sequence). The CDR3 length is 15 residues.

The chain links TRBV27 to TRBJ2-4, with 14 bases identical to TRBD2. The CDR3 length is 14 residues. The germline V gene encodes CDR1 MNHEY and CDR2 SMNVEV (reference sequence). The trim removed 6 bases at V and 11 bases at J, leaving 6 bases unmatched. The CDR3 DNA follows: TGTGCCAGCAGAACGGGACTAGCGGGAGATGTTCAGTACTTC. It specifies CASRTGLAGDVQYF.

This rearrangement joins TRBV5-1 to TRBJ1-2; D is possibly TRBD1 (6 bases). V shed 9 bases and J shed 5 bases, with 17 bases lying between them. The germline V gene has CDR1 SGHRS and CDR2 YFSETQ. The length of the CDR3 is 13 residues. CDR3 nucleotide sequence: TGCGCCACCAGACTACAGGGTCGATATGGCTACACCTTC. This translates into CATRLQGRYGYTF.

The rearrangement links TRBV9 to TRBJ2-7, with TRBD2 matching over 10 bases. V trimming: 0 bases; J trimming: 6 bases; junction bases outside the gene matches: 3. The V gene's germline CDR1 is SGDLS and CDR2 YYNGEE. The CDR3 is 14 residues long. The DNA for the CDR3 is TGTGCCAGCAGCGTAGATGGGACTAGCGTCGAGCAGTACTTC. It translates to CASSVDGTSVEQYF.

Written as DNA, the CDR3 is TGTGCCAGCAGCTTAAGACTAGCGGGAGGGGGGCCCAGGGATGAGCAGTTCTTC. As protein: CASSLRLAGGGPRDEQFF. The chain joins TRBV13 to TRBJ2-1; 14 bases are a match to TRBD2. Trimming removed 2 bases from V and 8 bases from J; junction bases left unmatched: 11. From germline, CDR1 is PRHDT and CDR2 FYEKMQ (reference sequence). This CDR3 has 18 residues.

The gene calls are TRBV5-6 and TRBJ1-2; 7 nucleotides line up with TRBD1. The J segment lost 7 bases and the V segment lost 3 bases, leaving 12 bases of the junction unmatched. The CDR3 runs to 15 residues. CDR1 is SGHDT, CDR2 YYEEEE, per germline. DNA of the CDR3: TGTGCCAGCAGCTGGGGAGTGACAGGGAAGTTTGGCTACACCTTC. Protein sequence: CASSWGVTGKFGYTF.

The rearrangement joins TRBV7-9 to TRBJ2-7; maybe TRBD1 (6 bases). Germline V gene lookup returns CDR1 SEHNR and CDR2 FQNEAQ (reference sequence). V lost 1 base and J 4 bases, leaving 17 bases between the germline ends. The CDR3 has 16 amino acids. The CDR3 loop reads CASSLDSQGRGYEQYF. The CDR3 DNA follows: TGTGCCAGCAGCTTAGATTCACAGGGTAGGGGGTACGAGCAGTACTTC.

The genes are TRBV4-1 and TRBJ2-1; 9 positions agree with TRBD2. This CDR3 region has 16 residues. V was clipped by 5 bases and J by 7 bases; unmatched bases: 12. From germline, CDR1 is MGHRA and CDR2 YSYEKL. The CDR3 spells CASSLTLAGSGNEQFF. CDR3 nucleotides: TGCGCCAGCAGCTTGACGCTAGCGGGATCCGGGAATGAGCAGTTCTTC.

The chain uses TRBV5-6 and TRBJ2-3, with a weak D call TRBD1 (6 bases). CDR3 length: 16 amino acids. Germline CDR1 and CDR2: SGHDT and YYEEEE. Trimming left V 6 bases short and J 2 bases short, with 19 bases between. CDR3 loop: CASTRGGSLYTDTQYF. DNA for the CDR3: TGTGCCAGCACCCGAGGGGGAAGTCTATACACAGATACGCAGTATTTT.

The genes are TRBV28 and TRBJ2-3; D is unresolved. Trimming cost V 11 bases and J 0 bases, with 9 bases left between them. The CDR3 extends over 12 amino acids. In germline, CDR1 is MDHEN, CDR2 SYDVKM. The CDR3 nucleotides are TGTGCCTTAGGAGATAGCACAGATACGCAGTATTTT. Its translation is CALGDSTDTQYF.

The chain uses TRBV6-5 and TRBJ1-1; weak D call: TRBD1 (5 bases). V was cut by 5 bases and J by 4 bases, with 14 bases left in between. The CDR3 runs 14 residues. Looked up from germline, CDR1 is MNHEY and CDR2 is SVGAGI. CDR3 sequence reads: CASSKGGGFTEAFF. The CDR3 DNA follows: TGTGCCAGCAGTAAAGGTGGGGGGTTCACTGAAGCTTTCTTT.

There are a few counts of this clone. The chain couples TRBV9 to TRBJ1-2; possibly TRBD1 for D (6 bases). V shed 0 bases and J shed 4 bases, with 10 bases lying between them. Germline CDR1 is SGDLS and CDR2 is YYNGEE. CDR3 length: 14 amino acids. CDR3 loop: CASSVDGGRYGYTF. The DNA for the CDR3 is TGTGCCAGCAGCGTAGATGGGGGCCGCTATGGCTACACCTTC.

CDR3 DNA: TGCGCCAACAATAACACTAGCGGGAGCTCCTACAATGAGCAGTTCTTC. Protein: CANNNTSGSSYNEQFF. This rearrangement joins TRBV23-1 to TRBJ2-1, with 11 bases matching TRBD2. TRBV23-1 is an ORF, and what it does is uncertain. This CDR3 contains 16 residues. The J segment lost 0 bases and the V segment lost 10 bases, leaving 8 bases of the junction unmatched.

This chain uses TRBV21-1 with TRBJ2-1; TRBD2, the table's D call, was not compared with the DNA. TRBV21-1 is a pseudogene. The CDR3 runs to 14 residues. CDR3 coding DNA: TGTGCCAGCAGCCCCCACCGTTGCGGAGATGTGCAGTTCTTC. It yields the protein CASSPHRCGDVQFF.

This clone was observed once. The genes are TRBV6-5 and TRBJ2-7, with TRBD2 matching over 11 bases. CDR1 and CDR2 (germline): MNHEY, SVGAGI. This CDR3 region has 16 residues. V was clipped by 4 bases and J by 3 bases; unmatched bases: 8. CDR3: CASSSGVGTSGYEQYF. The CDR3, as DNA: TGTGCCAGCAGTTCTGGGGTGGGGACTAGCGGCTACGAGCAGTACTTC.

The rearrangement uses TRBV7-2 and TRBJ2-3, with TRBD2 matching 10 bases. V lost 3 bases, J lost 5 bases, and 5 bases stayed unmatched. Germline values: CDR1 SGHTA, CDR2 FQGNSA. The CDR3 contains 15 residues. The chain's CDR3 is CASSLSSGRGDTQYF. The DNA for the CDR3 is TGTGCCAGCAGCTTGTCTAGCGGGAGAGGAGATACGCAGTATTTT. The full variable domain, completed using reference TRBV7-2 and TRBJ2-3, is GAGVSQSPSNKVTEKGKDVELRCDPISGHTALYWYRQSLGQGLEFLIYFQGNSAPDKSGLPSDRFSAERTGGSVSTLTIQRTQQEDSAVYLCASSLSSGRGDTQYFGPGTRLTVL.

The chain recombines TRBV18 with TRBJ1-3; a possible D gene is TRBD1 (6 bases). Germline CDR1 reads KGHSH; CDR2 reads LQKENI. V lost 1 base and J lost 0, with 10 bases in between. CDR3 length: 16 amino acids. CDR3 DNA sequence: TGTGCCAGCTCACCACGGACAGCAACCTCTGGAAACACCATATATTTT. It yields the protein CASSPRTATSGNTIYF.

The V and J genes are TRBV28 and TRBJ2-6; 7 bases line up with TRBD1. CDR1 and CDR2 from the germline V gene are MDHEN and SYDVKM. This CDR3 has 18 residues. The junction had 9 bases not matched to a gene; V was cut back by 3 bases and J by 1 base. CDR3 amino acids: CASSLATGTTSGANVLTF. The CDR3 DNA reads as TGTGCCAGCAGTTTGGCGACAGGGACCACTTCTGGGGCCAACGTCCTGACTTTC.

This clone occurred once. The V gene is TRBV7-2, the J gene TRBJ2-2; TRBD2 matches at 11 bases. J lost 8 bases, V lost 0 bases, and 5 bases had no gene match. Per the germline V gene, CDR1 is SGHTA and CDR2 is FQGNSA. This CDR3 is built from 16 residues. CDR3 sequence (DNA): TGTGCCAGCAGCTTAGCGACTAGCGGGACGAGTGGGGAGCTGTTTTTT. Protein: CASSLATSGTSGELFF.

The CDR3 here is CASSFTSGSSGELFF. The CDR3 bases are TGTGCCAGCAGCTTCACTAGCGGGAGCTCTGGGGAGCTGTTTTTT. The chain employs TRBV7-3 and TRBJ2-2; TRBD2 matches 11 bases. J lost 8 bases, V lost 3 bases, and 5 bases had no gene match. Germline V gives CDR1 SGHTA, CDR2 FQGTGA. The CDR3 contains 15 residues. Drawing the rest from reference TRBV7-3 and TRBJ2-2, the complete variable domain is GAGVSQTPSNKVTEKGKYVELRCDPISGHTALYWYRQSLGQGPEFLIYFQGTGAADDSGLPNDRFFAVRPEGSVSTLKIQRTERGDSAVYLCASSFTSGSSGELFFGEGSRLTVL.

This sequence joins TRBV28 and TRBJ1-5; 8 nucleotides match TRBD1. Germline CDR1 reads MDHEN; CDR2 reads SYDVKM. This CDR3 spans 20 amino acids. The junction had 17 bases not matched to a gene; V was cut back by 4 bases and J by 0 bases. CDR3 sequence (DNA): TGTGCCAGCAGTTCCTTGGGGGACAGGATGAGAGAAAATAGCAATCAGCCCCAGCATTTT. This translates into CASSSLGDRMRENSNQPQHF.

V gene TRBV5-1 combines with J gene TRBJ2-1, with 8 bases fitting TRBD1. From germline, CDR1 is SGHRS and CDR2 YFSETQ. The V gene end was trimmed by 4 bases and the J gene end by 6 bases; junction bases not matched to a gene: 12. The CDR3 extends over 16 amino acids. The CDR3 sequence: CASSGQGSDSVNEQFF. CDR3 coding DNA: TGCGCCAGCAGCGGACAGGGTAGTGATTCGGTCAATGAGCAGTTCTTC.

J is TRBJ2-2 and V is TRBV9; D is ambiguous. CDR1 SGDLS and CDR2 YYNGEE come from the germline V gene. The CDR3 loop spans 14 amino acids. The ends were cut back, 5 bases at V and 2 bases at J, with 10 bases in the middle. The CDR3 region is CASSGSLNTGELFF. CDR3 coding DNA: TGTGCCAGCAGTGGTAGCCTTAACACCGGGGAGCTGTTTTTT.